The following is a TCR beta chain sequence with its context. Trimming took off 5 bases at V and 0 bases at J, with 11 bases between the two ends. CDR1 and CDR2 from the germline V gene are DFQATT and SNEGSKA (reference sequence). The CDR3 totals 13 residues. TCRdb recomputed calls from the 5' RACE reads with MiXCR, one row per CDR3 protein. Of 270,000 or so distinct CDR3 sequences in the sample, about 18% were seen once. This sample stems from a study of CD8 T cells in ankylosing spondylitis. This clonotype was sampled from a male donor with ankylosing spondylitis or in good health (not recorded which). The rearrangement links TRBV20-1 to TRBJ2-7; D gene ambiguous. Input material: blood, either unsorted or a sorted T cell fraction (not recorded which). The CDR3 DNA follows: TGCAGTGCTTCAAGGACGGGCTCCTACGAGCAGTACTTC. Translating gives CSASRTGSYEQYF.